The 10 T cell receptor beta chains given below trace back to one sample, sequenced in a study of T cell responses to AZD1222 COVID-19 vaccine. Sequenced by immunoSEQ multiplex PCR; TCRdb stores in-frame clones only, minus some. This sample carries 95,000 to 150,000 clones, around 92% of them seen once, and the ten largest clones take 1.5% to 1.7%. Sequenced here: peripheral blood, sampled on day 0 of AZD1222 vaccination. The receptors shown here come from an adult in good health.

The CDR3 nucleotides read TGTGCCAGCAGGATACTAGCAGACTCCTACGAGCAGTACTTC. Residues: CASRILADSYEQYF. This chain uses TRBV2 with TRBJ2-7; D is possibly TRBD2 (6 bases). The V and J ends lost 6 bases and 0 bases respectively, with 12 bases between them. Germline CDR1 and CDR2: SNHLY and FYNNEI. The CDR3 is 14 amino acids.

This clone appeared a single time. This chain uses TRBV28 with TRBJ1-1; a possible D gene is TRBD1 (6 bases). V was shortened by 5 bases and J by 3 bases, with 10 bases between the two germline ends. This CDR3 comprises 13 residues. Per the germline V gene, CDR1 is MDHEN and CDR2 is SYDVKM. CDR3 residues: CASSKGGDTEAFF. CDR3 bases: TGTGCCAGCAGTAAGGGGGGGGACACTGAAGCTTTCTTT. The variable domain in full, with the rest retrieved from reference TRBV28 and TRBJ1-1, is DVKVTQSSRYLVKRTGEKVFLECVQDMDHENMFWYRQDPGLGLRLIYFSYDVKMKEKGDIPEGYSVSREKKERFSLILESASTNQTSMYLCASSKGGDTEAFFGQGTRLTVV.

The chain couples TRBV6-5 to TRBJ1-3; D not certain. V was pared by 6 bases and J by 0 bases, with 9 bases between. This CDR3 is 14 amino acids long. Germline assignment: CDR1 MNHEY and CDR2 SVGAGI. Here the CDR3 reads CASSPSSSGNTIYF. The CDR3 DNA is TGTGCCAGCAGCCCCTCGAGCTCTGGAAACACCATATATTTT.

The CDR3 DNA follows: TGCGCCAGTGCCGGGCCAGCCTACGAGCAGTACTTC. It encodes CASAGPAYEQYF. The chain has TRBV10-2 and TRBJ2-7; no clear D. CDR3 length: 12 residues. V was shortened by 9 bases and J by 2 bases, with 11 bases between the two germline ends. CDR1 and CDR2 (germline): WSHSY, SAAADI.

V usage is TRBV18 and J usage is TRBJ2-3, with D possibly TRBD2 on 5 matching bases. CDR1 KGHSH and CDR2 LQKENI come from the germline V gene. This CDR3 spans 15 amino acids. Deletions cut 2 bases from V and 8 bases from J, with 17 bases between. For the CDR3, the DNA is TGTGCCAGCTCACCAGGGCCTAGCTTAAGCGCTACGCAGTATTTT. Amino acids: CASSPGPSLSATQYF.

The chain is built from TRBV5-4 and TRBJ2-5, with TRBD2 matching 11 bases. The germline V gene has CDR1 SGHNT and CDR2 YYREEE (reference sequence). There are 15 residues in the CDR3. After removal of 2 bases from V and 2 bases from J, the junction contained 2 bases not matched to a gene. Here the CDR3 DNA reads TGTGCCAGCAGCTTAACTAGCGGGAGACAAGAGACCCAGTACTTC. The encoded protein is CASSLTSGRQETQYF. The whole variable domain, remainder taken from reference TRBV5-4 and TRBJ2-5, is ETGVTQSPTHLIKTRGQQVTLRCSSQSGHNTVSWYQQALGQGPQFIFQYYREEENGRGNFPPRFSGLQFPNYSSELNVNALELDDSALYLCASSLTSGRQETQYFGPGTRLLVL.

The J gene is TRBJ1-6, the V gene TRBV4-3; 7 nucleotides align to TRBD1. Germline CDR1 reads LGHNA; CDR2 reads YSLEER. V trimming: 3 bases; J trimming: 10 bases; junction bases outside the gene matches: 6. The CDR3 is made up of 14 amino acids. CDR3 loop: CASSHRDSPSPLHF. The CDR3 coding sequence is TGCGCCAGCAGCCACCGGGACAGTCCCTCACCCCTCCACTTT.

The V gene is TRBV9, the J gene TRBJ1-2, with D unresolved. From germline, CDR1 is SGDLS and CDR2 YYNGEE. The CDR3 loop spans 15 amino acids. V gave up 4 bases and J gave up 0 bases, with 13 bases separating them. The CDR3 DNA reads as TGTGCCAGCAGCACACAGTGGGCGGCTAACTATGGCTACACCTTC. Its protein is CASSTQWAANYGYTF.

Note on this clone: Other DNA sequences from this sample encode an identical CDR3 as well. This chain links TRBV3-1 (or the pseudogene TRBV3-2) with TRBJ2-3, with D unresolved. The germline V and J ends were trimmed by 3 bases and 4 bases, with 17 bases remaining between them. This CDR3 contains 16 residues. Germline-derived CDR1 and CDR2 are LGHDT and YNNKEL (reference sequence). In nucleotides, the CDR3 is TGTGCCAGCAGCCACAGAGGACGTAGAGCCCCAGATACGCAGTATTTT. As protein: CASSHRGRRAPDTQYF.

The rearrangement uses TRBV7-2 and TRBJ2-7; 13 nucleotides match TRBD2. From germline, CDR1 is SGHTA and CDR2 FQGNSA. The CDR3 contains 16 residues. Losses at the gene ends were 6 bases for V and 2 bases for J; bases not matched to a gene: 7. The DNA for the CDR3 is TGTGCCAGCAGTCCCATCGGGACTAGCGGGGCCTACGAGCAGTACTTC. This translates into CASSPIGTSGAYEQYF. Supplemented by reference TRBV7-2 and TRBJ2-7, the full variable domain reads GAGVSQSPSNKVTEKGKDVELRCDPISGHTALYWYRQSLGQGLEFLIYFQGNSAPDKSGLPSDRFSAERTGGSVSTLTIQRTQQEDSAVYLCASSPIGTSGAYEQYFGPGTRLTVT.